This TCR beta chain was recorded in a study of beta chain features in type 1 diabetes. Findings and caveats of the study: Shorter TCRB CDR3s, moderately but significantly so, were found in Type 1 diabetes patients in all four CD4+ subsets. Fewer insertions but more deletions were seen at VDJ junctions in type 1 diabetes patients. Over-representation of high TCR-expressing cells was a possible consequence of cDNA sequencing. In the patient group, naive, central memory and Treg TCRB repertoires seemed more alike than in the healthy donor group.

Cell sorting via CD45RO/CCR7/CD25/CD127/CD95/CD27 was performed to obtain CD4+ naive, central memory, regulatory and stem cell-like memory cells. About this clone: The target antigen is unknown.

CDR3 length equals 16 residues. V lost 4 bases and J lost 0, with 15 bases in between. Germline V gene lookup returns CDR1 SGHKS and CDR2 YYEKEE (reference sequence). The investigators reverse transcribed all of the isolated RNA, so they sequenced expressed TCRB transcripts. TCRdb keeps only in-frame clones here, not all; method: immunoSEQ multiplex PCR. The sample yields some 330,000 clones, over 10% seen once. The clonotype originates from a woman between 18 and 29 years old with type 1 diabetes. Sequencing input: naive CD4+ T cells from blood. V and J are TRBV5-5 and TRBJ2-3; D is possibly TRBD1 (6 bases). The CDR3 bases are TGTGCCAGCAGCCGAACAGGGTTGTCTAGCACAGATACGCAGTATTTT. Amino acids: CASSRTGLSSTDTQYF.